Following are 21 T cell receptor beta chains from one sample sequenced in a study of blood T cell repertoires in COVID-19. The protocol was immunoSEQ multiplex PCR, while the TCRdb copy is restricted to in-frame clones and leaves out a portion. The sample contains approximately 120,000 clones, about four fifths of which appear only once. Sequenced input: peripheral blood. These receptors originate from a human donor in a cohort sampled during active COVID-19.

The V call is TRBV7-9, the J call TRBJ2-5; D gene ambiguous. The V gene lost 5 bases and the J gene lost 5 bases, with 24 bases spanning the gap. This CDR3 region has 17 residues. From germline, CDR1 is SEHNR and CDR2 FQNEAQ (reference sequence). Written as DNA, the CDR3 is TGTGCCAGCAGCGAAGGCGTATGGCAGGCACCAAGGGAGACCCAGTACTTC. Translated: CASSEGVWQAPRETQYF.

The rearrangement joins TRBV4-2 to TRBJ2-5, with 11 bases aligning to TRBD1. After removal of 4 bases from V and 6 bases from J, the junction contained 7 bases not matched to a gene. The CDR3 spans 15 residues. Per the germline V gene, CDR1 is LGHNA and CDR2 is YNFKEQ. In DNA form, the CDR3 reads TGTGCCAGCAGCCCGGGACAGGGGGTGGTTCAGACCCAGTACTTC. Translated, it gives CASSPGQGVVQTQYF.

The rearrangement links TRBV10-3 to TRBJ2-1; TRBD2 matches at 7 bases. Trimming removed 2 bases from V and 0 bases from J; junction bases left unmatched: 1. Per the germline V gene, CDR1 is ENHRY and CDR2 is SYGVKD. The CDR3 is 15 amino acids. CDR3 sequence (DNA): TGTGCCATCAGTGAGGGGGGGGGCTCCTACAATGAGCAGTTCTTC. This codes for CAISEGGGSYNEQFF.

The table lists this clone with a few counts. CDR3 loop: CASSLWGGTEAFF. The CDR3 DNA reads TGCGCCAGCAGCTTATGGGGGGGCACTGAAGCTTTCTTT. V and J are TRBV5-1 and TRBJ1-1; perhaps TRBD1 as D (5 bases). The V end lost 2 bases, the J end lost 4 bases, and 9 bases lay between the germline ends. Germline lookup yields CDR1 SGHRS and CDR2 YFSETQ. The CDR3 contains 13 residues. Full variable domain (remainder filled in from reference TRBV5-1 and TRBJ1-1): KAGVTQTPRYLIKTRGQQVTLSCSPISGHRSVSWYQQTPGQGLQFLFEYFSETQRNKGNFPGRFSGRQFSNSRSEMNVSTLELGDSALYLCASSLWGGTEAFFGQGTRLTVV.

This chain uses TRBV4-1 with TRBJ2-5; 12 positions agree with TRBD2. CDR1 is MGHRA and CDR2 is YSYEKL in the germline V gene. This CDR3 spans 17 amino acids. J gave up 4 bases and V 0 bases, and 6 bases lay outside the gene matches. CDR3 in amino acids: CASSQDLAGGVGETQYF. CDR3 nucleotide sequence: TGCGCCAGCAGCCAAGACCTAGCGGGGGGGGTGGGAGAGACCCAGTACTTC.

This rearrangement joins TRBV5-1 to TRBJ2-5; 9 bases match TRBD2. There are 17 residues in the CDR3. With V trimmed by 0 bases and J by 1 base, 7 bases remained unmatched. The germline gives CDR1 SGHRS, CDR2 YFSETQ. CDR3 amino acids: CASSLASSGGLQETQYF. CDR3 DNA: TGCGCCAGCAGCTTGGCTTCCAGCGGGGGGCTCCAAGAGACCCAGTACTTC.

The V and J genes are TRBV19 and TRBJ2-2; D is undetermined. V was pared by 3 bases and J by 0 bases, with 8 bases between. The CDR3 covers 15 residues. Germline-derived CDR1 and CDR2 are LNHDA and SQIVND (reference sequence). The CDR3 sequence: CASSMRVANTGELFF. The CDR3 nucleotides are TGTGCCAGTAGTATGAGAGTTGCGAACACCGGGGAGCTGTTTTTT.

This clone was seen only a few times. The rearrangement links TRBV4-2 to TRBJ1-2, with a weak D call TRBD1 (6 bases). This CDR3 contains 16 residues. Germline V lookup: CDR1 LGHNA, CDR2 YNFKEQ. V was pared by 1 base and J by 6 bases, with 18 bases between. CDR3 residues: CASSQVQRGLLNGYTF. DNA for the CDR3: TGTGCCAGCAGCCAAGTTCAGCGGGGGCTGTTGAATGGCTACACCTTC.

This clone occurred a few times. The chain employs TRBV9 and TRBJ1-4; D is perhaps TRBD1 (5 bases). The CDR3 has 15 amino acids. The V end lost 0 bases, the J end lost 7 bases, and 13 bases lay between the germline ends. The germline V gene encodes CDR1 SGDLS and CDR2 YYNGEE. The CDR3 nucleotides are TGTGCCAGCAGCGTAGGGGAGTACGGGGGTGAAAAACTGTTTTTT. Translated: CASSVGEYGGEKLFF.

The chain recombines TRBV19 with TRBJ1-2; no clear D. V lost 5 bases and J lost 7, with 14 bases in between. Looked up from germline, CDR1 is LNHDA and CDR2 is SQIVND (reference sequence). The CDR3 spans 13 residues. In DNA, the CDR3 is TGTGCCAGTAGTCTTTGGAGGGAACCTGGCTACACCTTC. Its translation: CASSLWREPGYTF. The variable domain in full, completed from reference TRBV19 and TRBJ1-2, reads DGGITQSPKYLFRKEGQNVTLSCEQNLNHDAMYWYRQDPGQGLRLIYYSQIVNDFQKGDIAEGYSVSREKKESFPLTVTSAQKNPTAFYLCASSLWREPGYTFGSGTRLTVV.

This chain links TRBV19 with TRBJ2-5; 12 bases map to TRBD2. The CDR3 spans 16 residues. The germline CDR1 and CDR2 sequences are LNHDA and SQIVND (reference sequence). The ends lost 3 bases at V and 1 base at J; junction bases unmatched: 3. For the CDR3, the DNA is TGTGCCAGTAGTATCGGACTAGCGGGGCCCCAAGAGACCCAGTACTTC. This translates into CASSIGLAGPQETQYF.

The chain couples TRBV19 to TRBJ2-7, with 9 bases identical to TRBD1. The CDR3 loop spans 14 amino acids. Germline V lookup: CDR1 LNHDA, CDR2 SQIVND (reference sequence). With 5 bases clipped from V and 6 bases from J, the junction kept 8 bases outside the gene matches. CDR3 nucleotides: TGTGCCAGTAGTGTAGGGACAGGGTTCGGCGAGCAGTACTTC. Its protein is CASSVGTGFGEQYF.

This sequence joins TRBV5-4 and TRBJ1-1, with D uncertain. Germline V gene sequence: CDR1 SGHNT, CDR2 YYREEE (reference sequence). V shed 4 bases and J shed 2 bases, with 6 bases lying between them. The CDR3 has 12 amino acids. The CDR3, as DNA: TGTGCCAGCAGCATTATTAACACTGAAGCTTTCTTT. Its translation is CASSIINTEAFF.

The V call is TRBV9, the J call TRBJ2-5; the match to TRBD2 covers 15 bases. The germline V gene has CDR1 SGDLS and CDR2 YYNGEE. CDR3 size: 16 residues. Trimming took 4 bases from V and 3 from J; bases not matched to a gene: 4. CDR3 loop: CASSPGTSGGKETQYF. In nucleotides, the CDR3 is TGTGCCAGCAGCCCGGGGACTAGCGGGGGGAAAGAGACCCAGTACTTC.

The V gene is TRBV5-6, the J gene TRBJ1-2; D is unclear. This CDR3 spans 13 amino acids. The germline V gene has CDR1 SGHDT and CDR2 YYEEEE. Trimming shortened V by 2 bases and J by 7 bases, and 12 bases separated the two germline ends. Here the CDR3 DNA reads TGTGCCAGCAGCTTTTTAAGCCTTTCTGGCTACACCTTC. This encodes CASSFLSLSGYTF.

The chain joins TRBV19 to TRBJ1-1, with D maybe TRBD1 (6 bases). The V end lost 3 bases, the J end lost 3 bases, and 14 bases lay between the germline ends. In germline, CDR1 is LNHDA, CDR2 SQIVND (reference sequence). The CDR3 length is 15 residues. Here the CDR3 reads CASSILQGSYTEAFF. DNA for the CDR3: TGTGCCAGTAGTATTTTGCAGGGGTCGTACACTGAAGCTTTCTTT.

The chain couples TRBV5-1 to TRBJ1-1; D possibly corresponds to TRBD1 (6 bases). Trimming cost V 2 bases and J 1 base, with 9 bases left between them. The CDR3 totals 14 residues. The germline CDR1 and CDR2 sequences are SGHRS and YFSETQ. The CDR3 reads CASSFRGPNTEAFF. CDR3 coding DNA: TGCGCCAGCAGCTTCAGGGGTCCGAACACTGAAGCTTTCTTT.

The rearrangement joins TRBV7-3 to TRBJ2-3; TRBD2 aligns across 9 bases. This CDR3 has 15 amino acids. After removal of 8 bases from V and 5 bases from J, the junction contained 11 bases not matched to a gene. CDR1 and CDR2 (germline): SGHTA, FQGTGA. In DNA, the CDR3 is TGTGCCAGCTCGAAGGCGGGGGGGTTTGGAGATACGCAGTATTTT. Translating gives CASSKAGGFGDTQYF. The full variable domain, in which reference TRBV7-3 and TRBJ2-3 provide the parts outside the CDR3, is GAGVSQTPSNKVTEKGKYVELRCDPISGHTALYWYRQSLGQGPEFLIYFQGTGAADDSGLPNDRFFAVRPEGSVSTLKIQRTERGDSAVYLCASSKAGGFGDTQYFGPGTRLTVL.

CDR3 region: CASSLSGQGRNEQFF. The DNA for the CDR3 is TGCGCCAGCAGCTTGAGCGGACAGGGCCGCAATGAGCAGTTCTTC. The rearrangement uses TRBV5-1 and TRBJ2-1; TRBD1 agrees at 8 bases. V lost 1 base and J lost 6; bases outside the gene matches: 6. This CDR3 is built from 15 residues. Germline V CDR1 and CDR2: SGHRS, YFSETQ.

The sample holds a few counts of this clone. This chain joins TRBV5-1 and TRBJ1-2, with TRBD1 as a possible D gene (5 bases). The CDR3 has 13 amino acids. Per the germline V gene, CDR1 is SGHRS and CDR2 is YFSETQ. The ends were cut back, 0 bases at V and 7 bases at J, with 10 bases in the middle. The DNA of the CDR3 is TGCGCCAGCAGCTTGGGCAGGACATCTGGCTACACCTTC. It encodes CASSLGRTSGYTF.

The chain links TRBV6-5 to TRBJ1-2; D is ambiguous. Germline V gives CDR1 MNHEY, CDR2 SVGAGI. The CDR3 runs to 15 residues. V was clipped by 1 base and J by 7 bases, with 16 bases between them. CDR3 protein: CASSYFPPPGGGYTF. Written as DNA, the CDR3 is TGTGCCAGCAGTTACTTTCCCCCCCCCGGCGGTGGCTACACCTTC.